The present entry profiles one T cell receptor (beta chain) with its context. What it binds is not known. This CDR3 has 15 residues. Germline lookup yields CDR1 DFQATT and CDR2 SNEGSKA (reference sequence). The data are from a study of T cells expressing NK-cell markers. Overall study: HCMV seropositivity marked seven of the eight sequenced donors; one was seronegative. General study findings and limits: In a few donors, dominant clonotypes made up about 25-65% of CD3+CD56-NKG2C+ cells. The study found dominant NKG2C+ clonotypes at 1.0-7.0% of CD8+ T cells in roughly six donors.

The authors made TCR beta cDNA libraries by 5'RACE template switching. This switching added a universal primer site and UMIs. Reanalyzing the 5' RACE reads, TCRdb keeps one entry per CDR3 protein, without DNA. The specimen's table records fewer than 300,000 distinct CDR3 sequences. V and J are TRBV20-1 and TRBJ2-1; the D call of TRBD1 rests on TCRdb alone, since no DNA is present to check it. The clonotype was recovered from a woman between 18 and 69 years old in good health. The material sequenced was blood T cells: a sorted CD56 or NKG2C T cell subset, CD4+ or CD8+ T cells, or bulk PBMC T cells (not recorded which). CDR3 sequence: CSAEPQRGGRNEQFF.